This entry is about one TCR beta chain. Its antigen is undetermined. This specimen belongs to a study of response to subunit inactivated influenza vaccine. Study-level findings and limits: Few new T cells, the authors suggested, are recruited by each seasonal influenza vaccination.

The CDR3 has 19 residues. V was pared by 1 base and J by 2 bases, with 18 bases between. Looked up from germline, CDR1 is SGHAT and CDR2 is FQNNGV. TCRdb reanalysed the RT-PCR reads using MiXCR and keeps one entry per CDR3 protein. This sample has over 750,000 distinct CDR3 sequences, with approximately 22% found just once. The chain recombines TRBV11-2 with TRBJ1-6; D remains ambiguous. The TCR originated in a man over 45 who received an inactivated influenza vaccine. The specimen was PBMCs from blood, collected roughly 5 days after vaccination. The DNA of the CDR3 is TGTGCCAGCAGCTTAGGAAAGTTAAGGACGTTGACCTATAATTCACCCCTCCACTTT. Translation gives CASSLGKLRTLTYNSPLHF.